What follows are 32 T cell receptor beta chains derived from one specimen sequenced in a study of a mutant IDH1 vaccine in newly diagnosed glioma. TCRdb's table, derived via immunoSEQ multiplex PCR, lists solely in-frame clones and lacks some. The data hold roughly 30,000 clones, with around 82% observed a single time. These TCRs are of unknown antigen specificity. Time point reported: week 35, safety follow-up. In the vaccine, a single dose held 300 ug of the mutant IDH1 20-mer peptide, along with topical imiquimod. Here the sequenced sample was PBMCs, taken from a glioma patient whose treatment included an IDH1 peptide vaccine. The receptors were gathered from a woman aged 35 to 49 with glioma.

This clone was recorded once. This chain links TRBV18 with TRBJ1-2, with unresolved D. The germline V gene has CDR1 KGHSH and CDR2 LQKENI. The CDR3 is 12 amino acids. Trimming took off 4 bases at V and 4 bases at J, with 7 bases between the two ends. CDR3 DNA sequence: TGTGCCAGCTCACTAACTGGCTATGGCTACACCTTC. Translating it yields CASSLTGYGYTF.

The chain carries TRBV4-1 and TRBJ2-1; D might be TRBD1 or TRBD2, each matching 6 bases. V lost 4 bases to trimming and J lost 7 bases, with 17 bases between them. The CDR3 covers 15 residues. Germline V gives CDR1 MGHRA, CDR2 YSYEKL. The CDR3 DNA is TGCGCCAGCAGCCCCCGGTTGGGGGGCTGGAATGAGCAGTTCTTC. Amino acids: CASSPRLGGWNEQFF.

This rearrangement joins TRBV7-8 to TRBJ1-1, with D tentatively TRBD1 (6 bases). The CDR3 is made up of 17 amino acids. V shed 0 bases and J shed 4 bases, with 18 bases lying between them. The germline V gene has CDR1 SGHVS and CDR2 FQNEAQ. The CDR3 sequence: CASSLASLGGEGTEAFF. In nucleotides, the CDR3 is TGTGCCAGCAGCTTAGCGAGTTTAGGGGGTGAGGGCACTGAAGCTTTCTTT.

This chain uses TRBV27 with TRBJ1-6; 8 positions match TRBD1. The CDR3 extends over 14 amino acids. V dropped 5 bases and J dropped 7; count of bases not matched to a gene: 4. Germline lookup yields CDR1 MNHEY and CDR2 SMNVEV (reference sequence). CDR3 DNA sequence: TGTGCCAGCAGTCAGGGACAGGCGAATTCACCCCTCCACTTT. Its translation: CASSQGQANSPLHF.

The chain links TRBV5-1 to TRBJ1-6; weak D call: TRBD1 (5 bases). V dropped 4 bases and J dropped 0 bases, with 11 bases sitting between them. The CDR3 consists of 16 residues. Germline V gene lookup returns CDR1 SGHRS and CDR2 YFSETQ. The CDR3 sequence is CASSPGTDSYNSPLHF. CDR3 nucleotide sequence: TGCGCCAGCAGCCCTGGGACTGACTCCTATAATTCACCCCTCCACTTT.

The chain has TRBV15 and TRBJ1-1; D is unclear. Trimming took 0 bases from V and 5 from J, leaving 13 bases between them. The CDR3 has 15 residues. Germline loops: CDR1 LNHNV, CDR2 YYDKDF (reference sequence). The chain's CDR3 is CATSRDHYSGTEAFF. CDR3 sequence (DNA): TGTGCCACCAGCAGAGATCACTACTCCGGGACTGAAGCTTTCTTT. Using reference TRBV15 and TRBJ1-1 for the parts outside the CDR3, the full variable domain is DAMVIQNPRYQVTQFGKPVTLSCSQTLNHNVMYWYQQKSSQAPKLLFHYYDKDFNNEADTPDNFQSRRPNTSFCFLDIRSPGLGDTAMYLCATSRDHYSGTEAFFGQGTRLTVV.

This clone appeared once. The V gene is TRBV7-8, the J gene TRBJ2-1; the D gene could be TRBD1 or TRBD2 (5 bases each). This CDR3 spans 16 amino acids. Germline V gene lookup returns CDR1 SGHVS and CDR2 FQNEAQ. V was cut by 5 bases and J by 4 bases, with 18 bases left in between. Here the CDR3 reads CASSHRGFDSYNEQFF. The CDR3 region has the DNA TGTGCCAGCAGCCATCGGGGCTTCGACTCTTACAATGAGCAGTTCTTC.

The chain carries TRBV19 and TRBJ2-7, with D possibly matching TRBD2 (5 bases). V was pared by 2 bases and J by 5 bases, with 10 bases between. The CDR3 covers 13 residues. CDR1 and CDR2 (germline): LNHDA, SQIVND (reference sequence). The CDR3 bases are TGTGCCAGTAGTATATCCGGGGAGAACGAGCAGTACTTC. Its protein product is CASSISGENEQYF.

The V call is TRBV30, the J call TRBJ1-1; D remains ambiguous. Germline-derived CDR1 and CDR2 are GTSNPN and SVGIG (reference sequence). CDR3 length: 13 amino acids. V was clipped by 0 bases and J by 4 bases, with 9 bases between them. The CDR3 DNA is TGTGCCTGGAGTGTAGACGGAACCACTGAAGCTTTCTTT. Its translation is CAWSVDGTTEAFF.

This chain connects TRBV10-3 to TRBJ2-2; 9 nucleotides match TRBD1. CDR1 and CDR2 (germline): ENHRY, SYGVKD. This CDR3 spans 14 amino acids. Unmatched junction bases numbered 6, after V lost 6 bases and J lost 7 bases. CDR3 in amino acids: CAISRTGEVGELFF. CDR3 DNA: TGTGCCATCAGCAGGACAGGGGAAGTCGGGGAGCTGTTTTTT.

The rearrangement joins TRBV27 to TRBJ1-2, with D hard to call. The CDR3 extends over 14 amino acids. CDR1 and CDR2 (germline): MNHEY, SMNVEV (reference sequence). Trimming pared 4 bases from V and 2 bases from J, leaving 11 bases between. This CDR3 reads CASSSWEANYGYTF. DNA of the CDR3: TGTGCCAGCAGTTCTTGGGAGGCCAACTATGGCTACACCTTC.

The CDR3 is CASTSGTGYNEQFF. CDR3 nucleotide sequence: TGTGCCAGTACTTCCGGGACAGGGTACAATGAGCAGTTCTTC. The chain links TRBV19 to TRBJ2-1, with 9 bases that match TRBD1. V lost 7 bases, J lost 4 bases, and 5 bases stayed unmatched. The CDR3 contains 14 residues. CDR1 is LNHDA and CDR2 is SQIVND in the germline V gene (reference sequence).

CDR3 coding DNA: TGTGCCAGCAGCTTAATGGACAGGGGATATGGAAAACTGTTTTTT. This encodes CASSLMDRGYGKLFF. This sequence joins TRBV7-6 and TRBJ1-4, with 9 bases identical to TRBD1. CDR1 is SGHVS, CDR2 FNYEAQ, per germline. With 2 bases clipped from V and 10 bases from J, the junction kept 8 bases outside the gene matches. CDR3 length equals 15 residues.

This chain connects TRBV9 to TRBJ2-6; D is ambiguous. Trimming removed 0 bases from V and 0 bases from J, with 4 bases in between. CDR1 is SGDLS, CDR2 YYNGEE, per germline. The CDR3 spans 15 residues. The CDR3 DNA follows: TGTGCCAGCAGCGTAGAAAGCTCTGGGGCCAACGTCCTGACTTTC. It encodes CASSVESSGANVLTF.

This clone was counted once. The gene calls are TRBV5-1 and TRBJ2-1; 9 nucleotides align to TRBD2. Trimming cost V 0 bases and J 8 bases; bases outside gene matches: 6. The CDR3 extends over 15 amino acids. CDR1 is SGHRS, CDR2 YFSETQ, per germline. The CDR3 sequence is CASSLEAGGLDEQFF. The DNA of the CDR3 is TGCGCCAGCAGCTTGGAGGCGGGGGGGCTTGATGAGCAGTTCTTC.

J is TRBJ2-3 and V is TRBV27; D is perhaps TRBD1 (5 bases). CDR1 and CDR2 from the germline V gene are MNHEY and SMNVEV (reference sequence). The CDR3 has 16 amino acids. Trimming took off 2 bases at V and 0 bases at J, with 12 bases between the two ends. For the CDR3, the DNA is TGTGCCAGCAGTTTAAGTGGCAGGACAAGCACAGATACGCAGTATTTT. Protein sequence: CASSLSGRTSTDTQYF.

This chain connects TRBV9 to TRBJ2-5; TRBD2 matches at 8 bases. The germline CDR1 and CDR2 sequences are SGDLS and YYNGEE. The ends lost 3 bases at V and 5 bases at J; junction bases unmatched: 15. The CDR3 has 17 amino acids. The CDR3 region has the DNA TGTGCCAGCAGCGCTACTCTGGGGGAGCGGGGGAGGGAGACCCAGTACTTC. It translates to CASSATLGERGRETQYF.

Worth noting for this clone: At one of its ends the junction is not consistent with the germline gene, which may arise from a read error. This rearrangement joins TRBV6-1 to TRBJ2-1; D is undetermined. The CDR3 length is 12 residues. CDR1 and CDR2 (germline): MNHNS, SASEGT. In DNA, the CDR3 is TGTGCCAGCAGCGAAGATAGGCATGAGCAGTTCTTC. Protein: CASSEDRHEQFF.

CDR3 sequence reads: CASSSDRSNQPQHF. As DNA, the CDR3 is TGTGCCAGCAGCTCGGACAGGAGCAATCAGCCCCAGCATTTT. The V gene is TRBV7-3, the J gene TRBJ1-5; TRBD1 matches at 7 bases. CDR1 SGHTA and CDR2 FQGTGA come from the germline V gene. This CDR3 is built from 14 residues. V gave up 4 bases and J gave up 1 base; unmatched junction bases: 1.

J is TRBJ2-1 and V is TRBV7-2; 9 bases line up with TRBD1. Germline CDR1 SGHTA, CDR2 FQGNSA. The CDR3 runs to 15 residues. The trim removed 3 bases at V and 4 bases at J, leaving 4 bases unmatched. The CDR3, as DNA: TGTGCCAGCAGCTTCGGACAGGGGCTTTACAATGAGCAGTTCTTC. Protein: CASSFGQGLYNEQFF.

Only one count was recorded for this clone. This chain joins TRBV6-4 and TRBJ1-1; D is unresolved. CDR3 length equals 13 residues. Germline lookup yields CDR1 MRHNA and CDR2 SNTAGT. Trimming shortened V by 3 bases and J by 1 base, and 6 bases separated the two germline ends. CDR3 amino acids: CASSDGENTEAFF. CDR3 coding DNA: TGTGCCAGCAGTGATGGGGAGAACACTGAAGCTTTCTTT.

V is TRBV13 and J is TRBJ1-1; weak D call: TRBD1 (5 bases). Germline V CDR1 and CDR2: PRHDT, FYEKMQ (reference sequence). The CDR3 length is 14 residues. V was trimmed by 0 bases and J by 2 bases, leaving 7 bases between them. CDR3 nucleotide sequence: TGTGCCAGCAGCTTAGGAAGGGGAAACACTGAAGCTTTCTTT. This gives the protein CASSLGRGNTEAFF.

CDR3 in DNA: TGCGCCAGCAGCCCAGGGCCAGGGAACACTGAAGCTTTCTTT. Amino acids: CASSPGPGNTEAFF. V and J are TRBV5-1 and TRBJ1-1; D possibly corresponds to TRBD1 (5 bases). CDR1 and CDR2 (germline): SGHRS, YFSETQ. Trimming shortened V by 4 bases and J by 1 base, and 11 bases separated the two germline ends. The length of the CDR3 is 14 residues.

This clone was picked up a small number of times. The rearrangement uses TRBV5-1 and TRBJ1-1; 7 bases agree with TRBD1. V was pared by 6 bases and J by 3 bases, with 14 bases of the junction left unmatched. CDR3 size: 16 residues. Germline-derived CDR1 and CDR2 are SGHRS and YFSETQ. The CDR3, as DNA: TGCGCCAGCAAGTGGGAAAGGGGGCTAAAGGACACTGAAGCTTTCTTT. This encodes CASKWERGLKDTEAFF.

The sample holds a few counts of this clone. The rearrangement uses TRBV7-9 and TRBJ1-1, with D possibly TRBD1 on 5 matching bases. Per the germline V gene, CDR1 is SEHNR and CDR2 is FQNEAQ (reference sequence). There are 14 residues in the CDR3. The V end was cut by 5 bases, the J end by 1 base, with 11 bases between. CDR3 sequence: CASSRPGGNTEAFF. The CDR3 bases are TGTGCCAGCAGCCGACCCGGGGGGAACACTGAAGCTTTCTTT.

The chain recombines TRBV18 with TRBJ1-1, with D unresolved. Trimming took off 4 bases at V and 1 base at J, with 10 bases between the two ends. The length of the CDR3 is 14 residues. CDR1 is KGHSH, CDR2 LQKENI, per germline. CDR3 in amino acids: CASSLTGENTEAFF. CDR3 DNA sequence: TGTGCCAGCTCACTAACTGGTGAGAACACTGAAGCTTTCTTT.

The chain employs TRBV6-5 and TRBJ1-2; D is ambiguous. This CDR3 has 14 amino acids. Trimming removed 2 bases from V and 1 base from J, with 8 bases in between. Germline assignment: CDR1 MNHEY and CDR2 SVGAGI. The CDR3 sequence: CASSYVPLNYGYTF. Written as DNA, the CDR3 is TGTGCCAGCAGTTACGTACCGCTTAACTATGGCTACACCTTC.

The chain uses TRBV6-1 and TRBJ2-3, with D possibly being TRBD1 or TRBD2 (6 bases each). The CDR3 has 15 amino acids. The V gene's germline CDR1 is MNHNS and CDR2 SASEGT. Trimming shortened V by 1 base and J by 6 bases, and 14 bases separated the two germline ends. DNA for the CDR3: TGTGCCAGCAGTGAAGTTAGGGGGGCGGGGGATACGCAGTATTTT. It codes for CASSEVRGAGDTQYF.

The J gene is TRBJ1-5, the V gene TRBV10-2; no reliable D call. This CDR3 contains 17 residues. Germline lookup yields CDR1 WSHSY and CDR2 SAAADI. Trimming pared 10 bases from V and 0 bases from J, leaving 22 bases between. The CDR3 DNA reads as TGCGCCACCCAAGGTGGAGCCCTAAGGGATAGCAATCAGCCCCAGCATTTT. It yields the protein CATQGGALRDSNQPQHF.

The chain is built from TRBV7-6 and TRBJ1-4, with D maybe TRBD1 (6 bases). The germline gives CDR1 SGHVS, CDR2 FNYEAQ. V was pared by 1 base and J by 8 bases, with 17 bases between. CDR3 size: 16 residues. CDR3 nucleotides: TGTGCCAGCAGCTTAGGAGGGGGACGGCCTTTGGAAAAACTGTTTTTT. Its translation is CASSLGGGRPLEKLFF. The full variable domain, completed using reference TRBV7-6 and TRBJ1-4, is GAGVSQSPRYKVTKRGQDVALRCDPISGHVSLYWYRQALGQGPEFLTYFNYEAQQDKSGLPNDRFSAERPEGSISTLTIQRTEQRDSAMYRCASSLGGGRPLEKLFFGSGTQLSVL.

The gene calls are TRBV6-5 and TRBJ1-6; D is possibly TRBD1 (6 bases). Per germline, CDR1 MNHEY and CDR2 SVGAGI. The CDR3 is made up of 13 amino acids. V was pared by 5 bases and J by 7 bases, with 9 bases between. The CDR3 spells CASSTGINSPLHF. As DNA, the CDR3 is TGTGCCAGCAGTACAGGGATCAATTCACCCCTCCACTTT.

This chain connects TRBV7-2 to TRBJ1-4; maybe TRBD1 (6 bases). Germline V gives CDR1 SGHTA, CDR2 FQGNSA. The V and J ends lost 10 bases and 6 bases respectively, with 24 bases between them. The CDR3 sequence is 16 residues long. CDR3 sequence (DNA): TGTGCCACCCGGAGGGGGGCCGGGTTAGTCTATGAAAAACTGTTTTTT. It encodes CATRRGAGLVYEKLFF.